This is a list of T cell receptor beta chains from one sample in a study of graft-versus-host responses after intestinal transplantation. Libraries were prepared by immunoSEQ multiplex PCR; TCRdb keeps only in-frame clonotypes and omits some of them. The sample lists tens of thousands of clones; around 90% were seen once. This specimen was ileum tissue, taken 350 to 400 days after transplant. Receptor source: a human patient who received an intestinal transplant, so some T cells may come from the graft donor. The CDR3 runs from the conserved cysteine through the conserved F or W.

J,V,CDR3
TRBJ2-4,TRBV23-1,CAPKSTLAKNIQYF
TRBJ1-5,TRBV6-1,CASSENQPQHF
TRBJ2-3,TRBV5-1,CASRILGGTDTQYF
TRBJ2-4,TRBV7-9,CASSSRTGKNIQYF
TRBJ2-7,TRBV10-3,CAGGGGDYEQYF
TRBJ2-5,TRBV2,CAMREETQYF
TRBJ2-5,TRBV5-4,CASSYKGDFTGETQYF
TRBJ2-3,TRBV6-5,CASRTGGGTDTQYF
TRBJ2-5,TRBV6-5,CASSYQPPGLAETQYF
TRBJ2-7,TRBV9,CASSVGSGVIYEQYF
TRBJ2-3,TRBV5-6,CASSGDIADTQYF
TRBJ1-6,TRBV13,CASSGRSSYNSPLHF
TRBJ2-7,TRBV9,CASSVGTRPVYEQYF
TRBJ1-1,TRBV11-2,CASSPGLELNTEAFF
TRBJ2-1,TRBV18,CASSPRTSGNEQFF
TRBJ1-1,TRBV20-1,CSAKANTEAFF
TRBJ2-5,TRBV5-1,CASSLVGQGLVDQETQYF
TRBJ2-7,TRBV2,CASSEEVAVSSYEQYF
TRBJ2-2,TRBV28,CASSLLAVHTGELFF
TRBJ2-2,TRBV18,CASSQSATDTGELFF
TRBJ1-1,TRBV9,CASSVEGGQGSEAFF
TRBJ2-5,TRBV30,CAWSAWTGEDQETQYF
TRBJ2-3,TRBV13,CASSLKDTQYF
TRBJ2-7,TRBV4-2,CASSRAGGRDEQYF
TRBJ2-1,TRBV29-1,CSVGGRPSSYNEQFF
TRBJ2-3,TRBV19,CASSPRGSTDTQYF
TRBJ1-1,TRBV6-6,CASRGRMTEAFF
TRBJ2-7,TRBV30,CAWSPGTGQYF
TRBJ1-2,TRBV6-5,CASSSKWVIRTSGYTF
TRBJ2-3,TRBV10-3,CAISEGGADTQYF
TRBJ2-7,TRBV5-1,CASSSGDSSYEQYF
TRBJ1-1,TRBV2,CASAWTVTFF
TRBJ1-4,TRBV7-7,CASSLAGTGFEKLFF
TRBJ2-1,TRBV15,CATSSLQAGGAYNEQFF
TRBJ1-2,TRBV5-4,CASTPGADSYGYTF
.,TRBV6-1,CASSAHGYNIRRGHEQYF
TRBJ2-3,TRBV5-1,CASSLRDRITDTQYF
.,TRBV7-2,CASSFFSGAYEQYF
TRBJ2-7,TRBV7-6,CASSTAFGGAYEQYF
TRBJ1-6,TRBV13,CASSPGVRDSPLHF
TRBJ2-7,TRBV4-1,CASSQGAANTYEQYF
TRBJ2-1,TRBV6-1,CASSEAPGPNNEQFF
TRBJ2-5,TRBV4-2,CASSRPLETQYF
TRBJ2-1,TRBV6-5,CASSEGTSPFF
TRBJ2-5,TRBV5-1,CASSFQWTETQYF
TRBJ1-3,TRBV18,CASSPRAIRNTIYF
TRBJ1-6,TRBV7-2,CASSPDSAISYNSPLHF
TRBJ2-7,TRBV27,CASCQAGTAFYEQYF
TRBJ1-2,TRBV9,CASSVGEVPYGYTF
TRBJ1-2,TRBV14,CASSQAPGTGNYGYTF
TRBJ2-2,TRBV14,CASSKKGLAGGELFF
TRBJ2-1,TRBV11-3,CASSLADNEQFF
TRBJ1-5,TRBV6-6,CASKGNQGSQPQHF